A selection of T cell receptor beta chains follows, all from one sample in a study of T cells after yellow fever vaccination. MiXCR was run by TCRdb on the 5' RACE reads, yielding one entry per CDR3 protein. The repertoire holds around 120,000 distinct CDR3 sequences, with approximately 16% as singletons. The starting material was CD8+ T cells sorted from PBMCs, obtained 5 days after the yellow fever booster vaccination. These receptors were taken from a man between 18 and 29 years old who received the YFV17D yellow fever vaccine. CDR3s include the opening cysteine and the closing phenylalanine or tryptophan.

V gene: TRBV29-1
CDR3 length: 12
CDR3 protein: CSAGGEVDTQYF

V gene: TRBV7-9
CDR3 length: 11
CDR3 protein: CASSTINEQFF

V gene: TRBV29-1
CDR3 length: 12
CDR3 protein: CSVSRMNTEAFF

V gene: TRBV2
CDR3 length: 12
CDR3 protein: CASTRQKETQYF

V gene: TRBV7-8
CDR3 length: 14
CDR3 protein: CASSNGVRGTEAFF

V gene: TRBV19
CDR3 length: 15
CDR3 protein: CASSGGPGPTGELFF

V gene: TRBV4-2
CDR3 length: 16
CDR3 protein: CASSQDRGDNTDTQYF

V gene: TRBV7-6
CDR3 length: 14
CDR3 protein: CASSLAGSNYGYTF

V gene: TRBV12-3/TRBV12-4
CDR3 length: 16
CDR3 protein: CASSFIGHGGLETQYF

V gene: TRBV14
CDR3 length: 15
CDR3 protein: CASSQVPLTYNEQFF

V gene: TRBV12-3/TRBV12-4
CDR3 length: 14
CDR3 protein: CASSLAGPEDIQYF

V gene: TRBV6-1
CDR3 length: 13
CDR3 protein: CASSGQPHNEQFF

V gene: TRBV6-5
CDR3 length: 14
CDR3 protein: CASTLGGLSYGYTF

V gene: TRBV6-2/TRBV6-3
CDR3 length: 14
CDR3 protein: CASRGLDSYNEQFF

V gene: TRBV12-3/TRBV12-4
CDR3 length: 13
CDR3 protein: CASSHEKSREAFF

V gene: TRBV7-2
CDR3 length: 15
CDR3 protein: CASSSTGPPKETQYF

V gene: TRBV30
CDR3 length: 17
CDR3 protein: CAWSVGRDRPKYYGYTF

V gene: TRBV6-5
CDR3 length: 16
CDR3 protein: CASSYGPGSARDTQYF

V gene: TRBV10-3
CDR3 length: 15
CDR3 protein: CAISESEVANTEAFF

V gene: TRBV20-1
CDR3 length: 15
CDR3 protein: CSARAGLVMKETQYF

V gene: TRBV9
CDR3 length: 13
CDR3 protein: CASSVGSADTQYF

V gene: TRBV7-6
CDR3 length: 16
CDR3 protein: CASSLPPSGSYNEQFF

V gene: TRBV7-9
CDR3 length: 15
CDR3 protein: CASSLVQGSYNEQFF

V gene: TRBV4-3
CDR3 length: 19
CDR3 protein: CASSQDHHRRMTNTGELFF

V gene: TRBV7-9
CDR3 length: 16
CDR3 protein: CASSLAVRTSFNVLTF

V gene: TRBV28
CDR3 length: 13
CDR3 protein: CASTYFSWNEQFF

V gene: TRBV19
CDR3 length: 14
CDR3 protein: CASSVSGPSYEQYF

V gene: TRBV6-2/TRBV6-3
CDR3 length: 16
CDR3 protein: CASSPRERGLSDTQYF

V gene: TRBV12-3/TRBV12-4
CDR3 length: 16
CDR3 protein: CASSPPVTVGPYEQYF

V gene: TRBV4-1
CDR3 length: 14
CDR3 protein: CASSQVQLNTEAFF

V gene: TRBV15
CDR3 length: 14
CDR3 protein: CATSRVQVNQPQHF

V gene: TRBV12-3/TRBV12-4
CDR3 length: 12
CDR3 protein: CASSRTGREQYF

V gene: TRBV29-1
CDR3 length: 11
CDR3 protein: CSTRGLETQYF

V gene: TRBV6-5
CDR3 length: 14
CDR3 protein: CASSITGDRGGYTF

V gene: TRBV11-2
CDR3 length: 15
CDR3 protein: CASSLYQGIYNEQFF

V gene: TRBV5-1
CDR3 length: 15
CDR3 protein: CASSYDNSGGNTIYF

V gene: TRBV23-1
CDR3 length: 12
CDR3 protein: CASSQIVHEQYF

V gene: TRBV12-3/TRBV12-4
CDR3 length: 14
CDR3 protein: CASSTQGGHYGYTF

V gene: TRBV7-3
CDR3 length: 14
CDR3 protein: CASSLEDHTDTQYF

V gene: TRBV5-4
CDR3 length: 14
CDR3 protein: CASSFGGEIGELFF

V gene: TRBV7-9
CDR3 length: 16
CDR3 protein: CASSSTGGRSGNTIYF

V gene: TRBV5-1
CDR3 length: 14
CDR3 protein: CASSPGQGNQPQHF

V gene: TRBV12-3/TRBV12-4
CDR3 length: 15
CDR3 protein: CASSLSRWGKNIQYF

V gene: TRBV27
CDR3 length: 14
CDR3 protein: CASSRDRGTGELFF

V gene: TRBV13
CDR3 length: 16
CDR3 protein: CASSPYGGSQADTQYF

V gene: TRBV20-1
CDR3 length: 16
CDR3 protein: CSAPVPREGGYTEAFF

V gene: TRBV5-4
CDR3 length: 14
CDR3 protein: CALSGVGDSETQYF

V gene: TRBV4-1
CDR3 length: 19
CDR3 protein: CASSQVYARPVTGANVLTF

V gene: TRBV4-1
CDR3 length: 17
CDR3 protein: CASSQDWDRGKYNEQFF

V gene: TRBV13
CDR3 length: 16
CDR3 protein: CASSAKGLRDTGELFF

V gene: TRBV7-9
CDR3 length: 18
CDR3 protein: CASSLGYVRVDYTGELFF

V gene: TRBV6-1
CDR3 length: 14
CDR3 protein: CASTLIGLKETQYF

V gene: TRBV20-1
CDR3 length: 14
CDR3 protein: CSARDPGNSSPLHF